The entry that follows covers one TCR beta chain sequence. Patients with stable or active relapsing-remitting disease, all of them treatment-naive, made up the multiple sclerosis controls. The CDR3 is 14 amino acids. V lost 0 bases and J lost 1, with 6 bases in between. The germline V gene has CDR1 LNHNV and CDR2 YYDKDF (reference sequence). This specimen comes from a study of CD8 T cells in Susac syndrome. Random hexamers were used to reverse transcribe 0.5 to 1 ug of RNA. TCRdb processed the immunoSEQ multiplex PCR reads anew with MiXCR; each CDR3 protein has one entry. The sample consists of more than 65,000 distinct CDR3 sequences, approximately 96% of them appearing once.

Sequenced input: CD8+ T cells from PBMCs. This sequence was found in a human donor with multiple sclerosis. The genes are TRBV15 and TRBJ1-1, with D perhaps TRBD1 (6 bases). The CDR3: CATSRDRGNTEAFF. For the CDR3, the DNA is TGTGCCACCAGCAGAGACAGGGGGAACACTGAAGCTTTCTTT.